The next 9 T cell receptor beta chains were all read from a single sample in a study of cytomegalovirus exposure and HLA in healthy donors. TCRdb's copy holds only in-frame clones and misses some; the assay was immunoSEQ multiplex PCR. Of 110,000 to 150,000 clones detected, over 90% appear once; the ten largest clones hold 1.5% to 2%. What was sequenced was PBMCs. The receptor source for this set is a man aged 18 to 29 in good health and CMV-seropositive.

The V and J genes are TRBV29-1 and TRBJ2-3, with 9 bases matching TRBD2. Germline V gene lookup returns CDR1 SQVTM and CDR2 ANQGSEA. The CDR3 sequence is 15 residues long. V lost 6 bases to trimming and J lost 2 bases; unmatched junction nucleotides: 9. CDR3 protein: CSVRVTSGHTDTQYF. The CDR3 DNA sequence: TGCAGCGTACGGGTTACTAGCGGGCACACAGATACGCAGTATTTT.

The CDR3 nucleotides read TGTGCCACCAGCCCCCTAGCGGGATCCTACGAGCAGTACTTC. Translated: CATSPLAGSYEQYF. The chain uses TRBV15 and TRBJ2-7; 9 bases align to TRBD2. From germline, CDR1 is LNHNV and CDR2 YYDKDF (reference sequence). This CDR3 has 14 amino acids. The V segment lost 5 bases and the J segment 1 base; nucleotides outside the gene matches: 3.

V gene TRBV30 combines with J gene TRBJ1-4; 10 bases match TRBD1. Germline V gene lookup returns CDR1 GTSNPN and CDR2 SVGIG (reference sequence). V was pared by 7 bases and J by 11 bases, with 10 bases of the junction left unmatched. The CDR3 is made up of 13 amino acids. CDR3 DNA: TGTGCCTCCCAGGGGGACAGGGGCGAGAAACTGTTTTTT. Translating it yields CASQGDRGEKLFF. Full variable domain (missing parts from reference TRBV30 and TRBJ1-4): SQTIHQWPATLVQPVGSPLSLECTVEGTSNPNLYWYRQAAGRGLQLLFYSVGIGQISSEVPQNLSASRPQDRQFILSSKKLLLSDSGFYLCASQGDRGEKLFFGSGTQLSVL.

The chain has TRBV29-1 and TRBJ2-5; 8 nucleotides match TRBD1. The CDR3 has 13 amino acids. The germline CDR1 and CDR2 sequences are SQVTM and ANQGSEA. V lost 7 bases, J lost 1 base, and 5 bases stayed unmatched. CDR3 amino acids: CSAPGGFQETQYF. Here the CDR3 DNA reads TGCAGCGCTCCAGGGGGCTTCCAAGAGACCCAGTACTTC.

The chain employs TRBV28 and TRBJ2-1; D is uncertain. This CDR3 contains 13 residues. Trimming shortened V by 10 bases and J by 4 bases, and 14 bases separated the two germline ends. The germline gives CDR1 MDHEN, CDR2 SYDVKM. The CDR3 here is CAINSGYYNEQFF. CDR3 DNA sequence: TGTGCCATCAATTCGGGTTATTACAATGAGCAGTTCTTC. Combining the CDR3 with reference TRBV28 and TRBJ2-1 gives the whole variable domain DVKVTQSSRYLVKRTGEKVFLECVQDMDHENMFWYRQDPGLGLRLIYFSYDVKMKEKGDIPEGYSVSREKKERFSLILESASTNQTSMYLCAINSGYYNEQFFGPGTRLTVL.

This clone has only one observation. The chain combines TRBV28 with TRBJ1-4; the match to TRBD1 covers 10 bases. J gave up 6 bases and V 5 bases, and 6 bases lay outside the gene matches. CDR1 and CDR2 from the germline V gene are MDHEN and SYDVKM. CDR3 size: 15 residues. CDR3 coding DNA: TGTGCCAGCAGTGACCCGGGACAGGGGTATGAAAAACTGTTTTTT. Encoded protein: CASSDPGQGYEKLFF.

The chain has TRBV27 and TRBJ2-3, with 9 bases aligning to TRBD2. Germline V gene lookup returns CDR1 MNHEY and CDR2 SMNVEV (reference sequence). The CDR3 consists of 16 residues. Trimming removed 3 bases from V and 1 base from J; junction bases left unmatched: 5. The CDR3 reads CASSLVAGDGTDTQYF. In nucleotides, the CDR3 is TGTGCCAGCAGTTTGGTAGCGGGAGATGGCACAGATACGCAGTATTTT.

CDR3 protein: CASSGTSGGYEQYF. CDR3 nucleotide sequence: TGTGCCAGCAGCGGGACTAGCGGTGGCTACGAGCAGTACTTC. The chain uses TRBV6-1 and TRBJ2-7; 11 bases match TRBD2. V shed 6 bases and J 3 bases; nucleotides not matched to a gene: 4. There are 14 residues in the CDR3. Germline CDR1 and CDR2: MNHNS and SASEGT.

V is TRBV10-3 and J is TRBJ1-2; D is uncertain. This CDR3 has 14 residues. The V end was cut by 4 bases, the J end by 4 bases, with 13 bases between. Germline assignment: CDR1 ENHRY and CDR2 SYGVKD. The CDR3 loop reads CAISAPRLRYGYTF. The CDR3 nucleotides read TGTGCCATCAGTGCCCCGCGTCTACGCTATGGCTACACCTTC.